This T cell receptor (beta chain) was sequenced during a study of T cells in Graves' hyperthyroidism and ophthalmopathy. It was RNA transcripts that yielded the amplified TCR beta CDR3 regions. The HTBI primer set drove a first-round RT-PCR of the TCR CDR3. MiXCR, run by TCRdb on the multiplex PCR reads, gives a single entry per CDR3 protein. The sample lists 550,000 to 650,000 distinct CDR3 sequences; around 13% were seen once. This clonotype has at least ten counts. What it binds is not known. V was clipped by 5 bases and J by 6 bases; unmatched bases: 14. The length of the CDR3 is 16 residues. CDR1 and CDR2 from the germline V gene are KGHSH and LQKENI. Study findings and constraints: Most thyroid clonotypes expanded above 0.001 were also detected in blood.

The TCR was taken from a woman aged 35 to 49 with Graves' hyperthyroidism. Input material: blood. V is TRBV18 and J is TRBJ1-2, with TRBD1 matching over 8 bases. The CDR3 protein is CASSSTGQGALDGYTF. The CDR3 nucleotides are TGTGCCAGCTCATCGACAGGACAGGGCGCACTCGATGGCTACACCTTC.